Shown below are 15 T cell receptor beta chains from a single sample sequenced in a study of PD-1 blockade in classical Hodgkin lymphoma. Specified time point: cycle 4 day 1 (C4D1), after 6 weeks of nivolumab. All patients relapsed after autologous stem cell transplantation, and brentuximab vedotin exposure varied. Sequencing used immunoSEQ multiplex PCR; TCRdb keeps in-frame clones, though not all of them. The table lists about 24,000 clones, roughly four fifths of them singletons. This material consisted of peripheral blood mononuclear cells (PBMCs), taken before the fourth cycle of nivolumab. All receptors derive from a human donor with classical Hodgkin lymphoma.

This sequence joins TRBV6-6 and TRBJ2-3; perhaps TRBD2 as D (6 bases). This CDR3 is built from 16 residues. In germline, CDR1 is MNHNY, CDR2 SVGAGI (reference sequence). V dropped 2 bases and J dropped 4 bases, with 16 bases sitting between them. CDR3 nucleotides: TGTGCCAGCAGTTACGGGCGGGGCTTTGGGGCAGATACGCAGTATTTT. This sequence encodes CASSYGRGFGADTQYF.

The rearrangement uses TRBV5-4 and TRBJ2-7; possible D gene TRBD2, 6 bases. This CDR3 region has 14 residues. Per germline, CDR1 SGHNT and CDR2 YYREEE (reference sequence). Trimming removed 3 bases from V and 3 bases from J, with 13 bases in between. CDR3 bases: TGTGCCAGCAGCTCTCGGGACTCTGACTACGAGCAGTACTTC. Residues: CASSSRDSDYEQYF.

The V gene is TRBV7-6, the J gene TRBJ2-5; a weak D match, TRBD2 (6 bases). V dropped 5 bases and J dropped 4 bases, with 11 bases sitting between them. This CDR3 is built from 13 residues. From germline, CDR1 is SGHVS and CDR2 FNYEAQ. CDR3 sequence reads: CASSRGTVETQYF. CDR3 bases: TGTGCCAGCAGCCGAGGGACTGTAGAGACCCAGTACTTC.

The chain links TRBV30 to TRBJ2-4; 8 bases are a match to TRBD2. Looked up from germline, CDR1 is GTSNPN and CDR2 is SVGIG (reference sequence). The CDR3 loop spans 12 amino acids. The CDR3 DNA reads as TGTTCCACCGGGAGGGGGGGAAACATTCAGTACTTC. Encoded protein: CSTGRGGNIQYF.

This sequence joins TRBV19 and TRBJ2-7; tentative D call: TRBD2 (5 bases). The CDR3 length is 14 residues. The germline V gene encodes CDR1 LNHDA and CDR2 SQIVND (reference sequence). Between the trimmed V and J ends, which lost 1 base and 3 bases, there was a span of 10 bases. The CDR3 here is CASSIVAGNYEQYF. CDR3 DNA sequence: TGTGCCAGTAGTATAGTTGCCGGGAACTACGAGCAGTACTTC.

Comment on this clone: The sample holds other DNA sequences that translate to the same CDR3. V usage is TRBV5-6 and J usage is TRBJ2-5; 15 bases are a match to TRBD2. The CDR3 is 18 amino acids. Trimming cost V 0 bases and J 0 bases; bases outside gene matches: 3. The germline V gene encodes CDR1 SGHDT and CDR2 YYEEEE. CDR3 region: CASSLGTSGRGNQETQYF. DNA of the CDR3: TGTGCCAGCAGCTTGGGGACTAGCGGGAGGGGAAACCAAGAGACCCAGTACTTC.

This rearrangement joins TRBV5-6 to TRBJ2-7; no reliable D call. The CDR3 has 15 amino acids. From germline, CDR1 is SGHDT and CDR2 YYEEEE. With 1 base removed from V and 3 bases from J, the gap between germline ends came to 14 bases. CDR3 amino acids: CASSLSYDTNYEQYF. The CDR3 DNA reads as TGTGCCAGCAGCTTGAGCTATGATACGAACTACGAGCAGTACTTC.

The rearrangement uses TRBV7-9 and TRBJ1-2; D is perhaps TRBD1 (6 bases). This CDR3 has 13 amino acids. The germline V gene has CDR1 SEHNR and CDR2 FQNEAQ (reference sequence). The V gene lost 6 bases and the J gene lost 0 bases, with 8 bases spanning the gap. Written as DNA, the CDR3 is TGTGCCAGCAGGGACAGAACTAACTATGGCTACACCTTC. The encoded protein is CASRDRTNYGYTF.

The chain couples TRBV19 to TRBJ2-5, with 7 nucleotides matching TRBD2. The length of the CDR3 is 15 residues. Per the germline V gene, CDR1 is LNHDA and CDR2 is SQIVND (reference sequence). Germline trimming cut 3 bases from V and 9 bases from J; bases unmatched to any gene: 13. CDR3 DNA: TGTGCCAGTAGTATGGGAGGGACCCCGGCGGCGTCCCAGTACTTC. Translating it yields CASSMGGTPAASQYF.

The V gene is TRBV19, the J gene TRBJ2-5; 7 bases agree with TRBD1. This CDR3 has 14 residues. V lost 6 bases to trimming and J lost 2 bases; unmatched junction nucleotides: 6. Per germline, CDR1 LNHDA and CDR2 SQIVND (reference sequence). CDR3 DNA sequence: TGTGCCAGTAGGAGGCGACAGGGTCAAGAGACCCAGTACTTC. This translates into CASRRRQGQETQYF.

This clone occurred a few times. Other DNA sequences in the sample encode the same CDR3. The CDR3 here is CASSTLRDRGRETQYF. The CDR3 coding sequence is TGTGCCAGTAGTACCCTCCGCGACCGAGGGAGAGAGACCCAGTACTTC. The chain is built from TRBV19 and TRBJ2-5, with D possibly matching TRBD2 (5 bases). This CDR3 spans 16 amino acids. V lost 4 bases to trimming and J lost 4 bases, with 19 bases between them. The germline V gene has CDR1 LNHDA and CDR2 SQIVND (reference sequence).

A remark on this clone: At one end, the junction sequence differs from germline, possibly due to a read error. CDR3 nucleotides: TGTGCCAGCAGTTACTCGGGGGGGCAAGAGACCTTC. As protein: CASSYSGGQETF. V usage is TRBV6-6 and J usage is TRBJ2-7, with a possible D match to TRBD2 (7 bases). CDR3 length: 12 amino acids. Germline V gene sequence: CDR1 MNHNY, CDR2 SVGAGI (reference sequence).

CDR3 nucleotides: TGTGCCAGCAGCTTAATCCGTACTAATCAGCCCCAGCATTTT. This codes for CASSLIRTNQPQHF. The J gene is TRBJ1-5, the V gene TRBV7-9; D is unresolved. Trimming removed 2 bases at V and 4 bases at J, with 9 bases between. The CDR3 loop spans 14 amino acids. Per germline, CDR1 SEHNR and CDR2 FQNEAQ (reference sequence).

V gene TRBV5-1 combines with J gene TRBJ1-1; D perhaps matches TRBD1 (5 bases). This CDR3 comprises 15 residues. V lost 3 bases and J lost 1, with 13 bases in between. Germline V gives CDR1 SGHRS, CDR2 YFSETQ. CDR3 sequence: CASSSGGTQNTEAFF. The CDR3, as DNA: TGCGCCAGCAGCTCTGGGGGGACGCAGAACACTGAAGCTTTCTTT.

This clone was counted only a few times. The V gene is TRBV19, the J gene TRBJ2-7; D remains ambiguous. Germline V gene sequence: CDR1 LNHDA, CDR2 SQIVND (reference sequence). The CDR3 sequence is 13 residues long. Trimming took 5 bases from V and 0 from J, leaving 8 bases between them. Here the CDR3 DNA reads TGTGCCAGTAGTCCCCAGGCCTCCTACGAGCAGTACTTC. Its protein product is CASSPQASYEQYF.